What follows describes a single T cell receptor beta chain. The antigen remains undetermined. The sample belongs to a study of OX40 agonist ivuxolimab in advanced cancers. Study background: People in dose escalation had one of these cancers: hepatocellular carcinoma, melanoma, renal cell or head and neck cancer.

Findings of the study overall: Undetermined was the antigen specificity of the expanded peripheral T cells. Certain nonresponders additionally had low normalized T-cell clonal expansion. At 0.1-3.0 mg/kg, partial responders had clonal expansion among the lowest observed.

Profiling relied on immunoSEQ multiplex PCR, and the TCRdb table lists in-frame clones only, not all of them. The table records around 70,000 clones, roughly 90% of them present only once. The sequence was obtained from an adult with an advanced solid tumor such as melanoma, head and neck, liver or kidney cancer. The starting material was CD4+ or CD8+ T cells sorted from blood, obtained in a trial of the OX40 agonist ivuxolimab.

CDR3 sequence: CASSGAGSQTFF. The CDR3 DNA reads as TGTGCCAGCAGCGGAGCCGGGTCTCAGACTTTCTTT. V and J are TRBV5-6 and TRBJ1-1; D is unclear. Germline assignment: CDR1 SGHDT and CDR2 YYEEEE. The CDR3 sequence is 12 residues long. V gave up 4 bases and J gave up 12 bases, with 16 bases separating them.